A selection of T cell receptor beta chains follows, all from one sample in a study of neurological immune-mediated disorders. TCRdb re-analysed the 5' RACE reads in MiXCR, keeping a single row per CDR3 protein. The data show tens of thousands of distinct CDR3 sequences, with 4.5% seen just once and 6.5% to 7.5% held by the top ten. The sequenced sample was PBMCs. The receptors here all came from a man under 40 with multiple sclerosis. CDR3s include the opening cysteine and the closing phenylalanine or tryptophan. A D gene is named only where the DNA matches it firmly. Clone sizes are given selectively: once, few, many, or a class where the clone is expanded.

TRBJ1-4	TRBV4-1	NA	many	CASSQDKGQKKKLFF	TGCGCCAGCAGCCAAGATAAAGGACAGAAGAAAAAACTGTTTTTT
TRBJ1-5	TRBV27	TRBD1	NA	CASSLLSGGARNQPQNF	TGTGCCAGCAGCCTCCTTTCAGGGGGCGCGAGGAATCAGCCCCAGAATTTT
TRBJ2-3	TRBV20-1	NA	NA	CSAIRQGTDTQYF	TGCAGTGCTATCAGACAGGGCACAGATACGCAGTATTTT
TRBJ2-2	TRBV12-3/TRBV12-4	NA	many	CASESSNTGELFF	TGTGCCAGCGAAAGCTCGAACACCGGGGAGCTGTTTTTT
TRBJ1-5	TRBV6-6	TRBD1	many	CASSWGQRQPQHF	TGTGCCAGCAGTTGGGGACAGCGGCAGCCCCAGCATTTT
TRBJ1-2	TRBV11-2	NA	many	CASSLGSAGAAGGYTF	TGTGCCAGCAGCTTAGGGTCGGCAGGGGCGGCCGGTGGCTACACCTTC
TRBJ2-3	TRBV7-3	TRBD2	few	CASSRRIGGADTQYF	TGTGCCAGCAGCCGACGGATCGGGGGGGCAGATACGCAGTATTTT
TRBJ1-2	TRBV7-3	TRBD1	many	CASSRQGMDVGYTF	TGTGCCAGCAGCCGACAGGGAATGGATGTAGGCTACACCTTC
TRBJ2-7	TRBV7-9	TRBD2	many	CASSSGGASYEQYF	TGTGCCAGCAGCTCGGGGGGTGCTTCCTACGAGCAGTACTTC
TRBJ1-1	TRBV29-1	TRBD1	many	CSVQTGGIEAFF	TGCAGCGTCCAGACAGGGGGGATTGAAGCTTTCTTT
TRBJ2-5	TRBV27	NA	many	CASSPPGGRETQYF	TGTGCCAGCAGTCCTCCGGGGGGCCGGGAGACCCAGTACTTC
TRBJ1-1	TRBV10-3	NA	NA	CASGGRGTEAFF	TGTGCCTCCGGGGGCAGGGGCACTGAAGCTTTCTTT
TRBJ1-5	TRBV9	NA	many	CASSEGTGTRNQPQHF	TGTGCCAGCAGCGAGGGAACCGGGACACGGAATCAGCCCCAGCATTTT
TRBJ1-1	TRBV7-6	NA	many	CASSSRGEGWNTEAFF	TGTGCCAGCAGCTCGCGGGGAGAGGGATGGAACACTGAAGCTTTCTTT
TRBJ1-1	TRBV20-1	NA	few	CSARGETGLNTEAFF	TGCAGTGCTAGAGGTGAGACAGGCCTGAACACTGAAGCTTTCTTT
TRBJ2-2	TRBV5-1	TRBD1	many	CASSLEPQGAVGELFF	TGCGCCAGCAGCTTGGAACCACAGGGGGCTGTCGGGGAGCTGTTTTTT
TRBJ1-1	TRBV12-3/TRBV12-4	NA	many	CASSFRGGVNTEAFF	TGTGCCAGCAGTTTTAGGGGGGGGGTTAACACTGAAGCTTTCTTT
TRBJ1-2	TRBV20-1	NA	few	CSARNRFRNYGYTF	TGCAGTGCTAGGAACCGATTCAGGAACTATGGCTACACCTTC
TRBJ2-7	TRBV11-2	NA	medium-sized	CASSPQGASYEQYF	TGTGCCAGCAGCCCCCAAGGGGCCTCCTACGAGCAGTACTTC
TRBJ1-6	TRBV10-1	NA	many	CASSPRRDSPLHF	TGCGCCAGCAGCCCACGGAGGGATTCACCCCTCCACTTT
TRBJ1-4	TRBV5-4	TRBD1	NA	CASSSPGQGDEKLFF	TGTGCCAGCAGTTCTCCGGGACAGGGGGATGAAAAACTGTTTTTT
TRBJ2-3	TRBV20-1	TRBD1	many	CSAWTGDNTDTQYF	TGCAGTGCTTGGACAGGGGATAACACAGATACGCAGTATTTT